Each of the 20 T cell receptor beta chains below was sequenced from the same sample in a study of T cells in Graves' hyperthyroidism and ophthalmopathy. Template material for amplifying TCR beta CDR3 regions consisted of RNA transcripts. The TCR CDR3 was amplified in a first-round RT-PCR using the HTBI primer set. TCRdb re-analysed the multiplex PCR reads in MiXCR, keeping a single row per CDR3 protein. Seen here are about 210,000 distinct CDR3 sequences, roughly 15% observed once, and the top ten hold approximately 50%. Sequences were obtained from blood. These receptors were collected from a man over 45 with Graves' hyperthyroidism.

This clonotype showed up many times. This chain uses TRBV30 with TRBJ2-5; 7 nucleotides line up with TRBD1. Germline CDR1 GTSNPN, CDR2 SVGIG (reference sequence). Unmatched junction bases numbered 6, after V lost 3 bases and J lost 5 bases. The CDR3 is 13 residues long. CDR3 residues: CAWRTQGTETQYF. Written as DNA, the CDR3 is TGTGCCTGGAGAACACAGGGGACGGAGACCCAGTACTTC.

This chain uses TRBV11-2 with TRBJ2-3; D could derive from TRBD1 or TRBD2 (6 bases each). The germline V and J ends were trimmed by 4 bases and 5 bases, with 16 bases remaining between them. The CDR3 extends over 15 amino acids. The V gene's germline CDR1 is SGHAT and CDR2 FQNNGV. Written as DNA, the CDR3 is TGTGCCAGCAGCTCACCGGGAGACAGGCGAGATACGCAGTATTTT. This codes for CASSSPGDRRDTQYF.

The sample holds many counts of this clonotype. J is TRBJ1-2 and V is TRBV3-1, with 10 bases identical to TRBD1. The CDR3 runs to 16 residues. The V segment lost 4 bases and the J segment 3 bases; nucleotides outside the gene matches: 8. Per the germline V gene, CDR1 is LGHDT and CDR2 is YNNKEL (reference sequence). The CDR3 nucleotides are TGTGCCAGCAGCCCCCTTCCCGGACAGGGGGACTATGGCTACACCTTC. This encodes CASSPLPGQGDYGYTF.

This chain links TRBV11-3 with TRBJ2-7; D might be TRBD1 or TRBD2, each matching 5 bases. CDR3 length equals 13 residues. Deletions cut 3 bases from V and 3 bases from J, with 9 bases between. The germline gives CDR1 SGHNT, CDR2 YENEEA. In DNA, the CDR3 is TGTGCCAGCAGCTTCCGGGACGGCTACGAGCAGTACTTC. Encoded protein: CASSFRDGYEQYF.

The table lists this clonotype with a few counts. J is TRBJ1-1 and V is TRBV5-1; D unclear. Germline CDR1 reads SGHRS; CDR2 reads YFSETQ. V shed 1 base and J shed 6 bases, with 10 bases lying between them. The CDR3 loop spans 13 amino acids. The CDR3 loop reads CASSLSGAAEAFF. DNA of the CDR3: TGCGCCAGCAGCTTGTCCGGCGCGGCTGAAGCTTTCTTT.

This clonotype has ten or more counts. V and J are TRBV12-3 or TRBV12-4 and TRBJ1-4; D is perhaps TRBD1 (5 bases). The germline V and J ends were trimmed by 2 bases and 7 bases, with 11 bases remaining between them. The CDR3 spans 14 residues. CDR3 DNA sequence: TGTGCCAGCAGTTTATCAGGGTCTCGTGAAAAACTGTTTTTT. As protein: CASSLSGSREKLFF.

This clonotype occurred many times. V and J are TRBV3-1 and TRBJ2-3; 8 bases fit TRBD2. The length of the CDR3 is 17 residues. Trimming at V came to 1 base and at J to 0 bases, leaving 6 bases not matched to a gene. Germline assignment: CDR1 LGHDT and CDR2 YNNKEL (reference sequence). CDR3 in amino acids: CASSQGASGSSTDTQYF. Here the CDR3 DNA reads TGTGCCAGCAGCCAAGGGGCTAGCGGGTCTAGCACAGATACGCAGTATTTT.

The chain combines TRBV24-1 with TRBJ1-5, with D possibly TRBD1 on 5 matching bases. Germline loops: CDR1 KGHDR, CDR2 SFDVKD. V was trimmed by 4 bases and J by 2 bases, leaving 14 bases between them. The CDR3 runs 16 residues. The chain's CDR3 is CATSDAGFVGNQPQHF. CDR3 sequence (DNA): TGTGCCACCAGTGACGCAGGGTTTGTGGGCAATCAGCCCCAGCATTTT.

V gene TRBV20-1 combines with J gene TRBJ2-7; maybe TRBD2 (7 bases). In germline, CDR1 is DFQATT, CDR2 SNEGSKA (reference sequence). V lost 0 bases, J lost 3 bases, and 12 bases lay in between. This CDR3 is built from 14 residues. Written as DNA, the CDR3 is TGCAGTGCTAGAGAGGGGGGGCGTTACTACGAGCAGTACTTC. It specifies CSAREGGRYYEQYF.

This clonotype was seen many times. The chain joins TRBV11-2 to TRBJ2-7, with D possibly matching TRBD1 (5 bases). Germline lookup yields CDR1 SGHAT and CDR2 FQNNGV. There are 12 residues in the CDR3. V lost 2 bases and J lost 9, with 11 bases in between. This chain's CDR3 is CASSLYSQGQYF. Written as DNA, the CDR3 is TGTGCCAGCAGCTTATACAGTCAGGGGCAGTACTTC.

The chain uses TRBV28 and TRBJ2-3; the match to TRBD2 covers 7 bases. After removal of 8 bases from V and 4 bases from J, the junction contained 9 bases not matched to a gene. This CDR3 region has 14 residues. Looked up from germline, CDR1 is MDHEN and CDR2 is SYDVKM. The CDR3 region is CASVGLYGADTQYF. As DNA, the CDR3 is TGTGCCAGCGTGGGACTATACGGAGCAGATACGCAGTATTTT.

This clonotype was counted at least ten times. The chain joins TRBV12-3 or TRBV12-4 to TRBJ1-5; D unclear. The CDR3 has 13 amino acids. V was cut by 6 bases and J by 6 bases, with 12 bases left in between. DNA for the CDR3: TGTGCCAGCAGCGGCCCAGCGGGTCAGCCCCAGCATTTT. Translation: CASSGPAGQPQHF.

This clonotype was seen repeatedly, ten times or more. The V call is TRBV18, the J call TRBJ1-2, with a possible D match to TRBD1 (5 bases). V lost 1 base, J lost 3 bases, and 9 bases lay in between. The V gene's germline CDR1 is KGHSH and CDR2 LQKENI. CDR3 length: 14 amino acids. The CDR3, as DNA: TGTGCCAGCTCACCACGGGACGGCTACTATGGCTACACCTTC. This sequence encodes CASSPRDGYYGYTF.

This clonotype has a handful of counts. This chain connects TRBV19 to TRBJ1-5; D is unclear. Trimming removed 7 bases at V and 7 bases at J, with 20 bases between. Germline CDR1 reads LNHDA; CDR2 reads SQIVND (reference sequence). The CDR3 spans 15 residues. The CDR3 is CASTPGTGELQPQHF. The DNA of the CDR3 is TGTGCCAGTACCCCGGGTACGGGAGAGTTGCAGCCCCAGCATTTT. The whole variable domain, filled in from reference TRBV19 and TRBJ1-5, reads DGGITQSPKYLFRKEGQNVTLSCEQNLNHDAMYWYRQDPGQGLRLIYYSQIVNDFQKGDIAEGYSVSREKKESFPLTVTSAQKNPTAFYLCASTPGTGELQPQHFGDGTRLSIL.

This clonotype was picked up a small number of times. Written as DNA, the CDR3 is TGTGCCAGCAGTTTATTCAGCGGAGGGGGCACAGATACGCAGTATTTT. Protein product: CASSLFSGGGTDTQYF. V is TRBV27 and J is TRBJ2-3, with D maybe TRBD2 (6 bases). Deletions cut 1 base from V and 1 base from J, with 12 bases between. This CDR3 has 16 residues. Per the germline V gene, CDR1 is MNHEY and CDR2 is SMNVEV (reference sequence).

In its sample, this clonotype was seen many times. The chain has TRBV12-5 and TRBJ2-3; D gene uncertain. Between the trimmed V and J ends, which lost 3 bases and 0 bases, there was a span of 10 bases. CDR3 length: 15 amino acids. The germline V gene encodes CDR1 LGHNT and CDR2 FRNRAP. The CDR3 spells CASGFVPPSTDTQYF. CDR3 nucleotides: TGTGCTAGTGGTTTTGTGCCCCCAAGCACAGATACGCAGTATTTT.

J is TRBJ2-1 and V is TRBV11-2, with D possibly matching TRBD2 (6 bases). The CDR3 contains 15 residues. Trimming removed 6 bases from V and 8 bases from J, with 20 bases in between. CDR1 is SGHAT, CDR2 FQNNGV, per germline. CDR3 amino acids: CASSRGRGTYDEQFF. CDR3 in DNA: TGTGCCAGCAGTCGTGGGCGGGGTACCTATGATGAGCAGTTCTTC. Full variable domain (rest looked up from reference TRBV11-2 and TRBJ2-1): EAGVAQSPRYKIIEKRQSVAFWCNPISGHATLYWYQQILGQGPKLLIQFQNNGVVDDSQLPKDRFSAERLKGVDSTLKIQPAKLEDSAVYLCASSRGRGTYDEQFFGPGTRLTVL.

The table lists this clonotype with a few counts. The chain recombines TRBV7-9 with TRBJ1-4, with TRBD1 as a possible D gene (5 bases). The CDR3 runs to 14 residues. CDR1 and CDR2 (germline): SEHNR, FQNEAQ (reference sequence). V was clipped by 4 bases and J by 8 bases, with 14 bases between them. The CDR3 here is CASSSRGGIEKLFF. The CDR3 nucleotides read TGTGCCAGCAGCTCCCGCGGGGGTATCGAAAAACTGTTTTTT.

Many counts were recorded for this clonotype. This chain uses TRBV5-8 with TRBJ2-5; 12 bases fit TRBD2. The CDR3 has 15 residues. The trim removed 3 bases at V and 4 bases at J, leaving 4 bases unmatched. Germline values: CDR1 SGHTS, CDR2 YDEGEE. CDR3 in amino acids: CASSSLAGGPETQYF. Written as DNA, the CDR3 is TGTGCCAGCAGCTCGCTAGCGGGAGGGCCAGAGACCCAGTACTTC.

This clonotype is a singleton in its sample. The J gene is TRBJ1-2, the V gene TRBV12-3 or TRBV12-4; the D is unclear. This CDR3 region has 11 residues. Trimming cost V 4 bases and J 10 bases, with 10 bases left between them. CDR3 nucleotide sequence: TGTGCCAGCAGTTCAGTGGGTTTCTACACCTTC. Amino acids: CASSSVGFYTF.